Only one count was recorded for the clone carrying this TCR beta chain. What it binds is not known. J was trimmed by 2 bases and V by 1 base; bases with no gene match: 3. CDR3 length: 16 residues. Germline V CDR1 and CDR2: SGDLS, YYNGEE. The data stem from a study of shared clonotypes between healthy human individuals. Study as a whole: A couple of women and a few men aged 18 to 49 served as donors. Findings and limits, study-wide: The four-donor shared clonotypes exceeded non-shared clonotypes in generation probability, with non-shared ones scoring lower. Rarefaction gave evidence that sorted-subset sequencing remained incomplete despite large depth. Compared with memory subsets, naive subsets generally had larger estimated richness.

The repertoire was sequenced with immunoSEQ multiplex PCR; TCRdb's copy has only in-frame clones and lacks some. Among around 550,000 clones listed, approximately 95% were seen once. The TCR was taken from a woman in her twenties or thirties in good health. The sample comprised naive CD4+ T cells sorted from blood. The subset is: CD45RA+ positively selected. The V gene is TRBV9, the J gene TRBJ2-2, with 9 bases lining up with TRBD2. The CDR3 sequence is CASSVQTSGNTGELFF. The DNA of the CDR3 is TGTGCCAGCAGCGTACAGACTAGCGGAAACACCGGGGAGCTGTTTTTT.